Listed below are T cell receptor beta chains from one sample, sequenced in a study of blood T cell repertoires in COVID-19. Using immunoSEQ multiplex PCR, the repertoire was profiled, and TCRdb retains in-frame clones only, with some absent. The table records about 150,000 clones, roughly 83% of them present only once. Sequencing was performed on PBMCs or T cells enriched from blood (not recorded which). These receptors were taken from a man aged 70 or older who had been exposed to COVID-19. CDR3s include the opening cysteine and the closing phenylalanine or tryptophan. Each record gives: D gene, J gene, V gene, clone size, CDR3 length, CDR3 protein, CDR3 DNA. D genes are given only for firm matches. For some rows the clone size is stated as once, few or many, or as a class when expanded; others skip it.

d_gene: .
j_gene: TRBJ1-6
v_gene: TRBV27
abundance: once
len: 18
CDR3aa: CATFPSQATGNYNSPLHF
CDR3nt: TGTGCCACCTTCCCCTCCCAGGCAACAGGGAACTATAATTCACCCCTCCACTTT

d_gene: TRBD1
j_gene: TRBJ1-1
v_gene: TRBV6-5
abundance: .
len: 16
CDR3aa: CASSYFAPGQGTEAFF
CDR3nt: TGTGCCAGCAGTTACTTTGCCCCGGGACAGGGAACTGAAGCTTTCTTT

d_gene: TRBD1
j_gene: TRBJ2-7
v_gene: TRBV28
abundance: few
len: 15
CDR3aa: CASSPTGTGGDEQYF
CDR3nt: TGTGCCAGCAGTCCAACCGGGACAGGGGGCGACGAGCAGTACTTC

d_gene: .
j_gene: TRBJ2-3
v_gene: TRBV19
abundance: .
len: 16
CDR3aa: CASSIRKTGRTDTQYF
CDR3nt: TGTGCCAGTAGTATCCGCAAGACAGGCCGCACAGATACGCAGTATTTT

d_gene: TRBD1
j_gene: TRBJ2-7
v_gene: TRBV7-9
abundance: .
len: 16
CDR3aa: CASSLDRQGKSDEQYF
CDR3nt: TGTGCCAGCAGCTTGGACCGACAGGGTAAAAGCGACGAGCAGTACTTC

d_gene: .
j_gene: TRBJ1-5
v_gene: TRBV7-8
abundance: .
len: 15
CDR3aa: CASSSYGTSNQPQHF
CDR3nt: TGTGCCAGCAGTTCATATGGGACAAGCAATCAGCCCCAGCATTTT

d_gene: .
j_gene: TRBJ1-4
v_gene: TRBV2
abundance: .
len: 14
CDR3aa: CASSGGRVWEKLFF
CDR3nt: TGTGCCAGCAGTGGTGGCAGGGTATGGGAAAAACTGTTTTTT

d_gene: .
j_gene: TRBJ2-3
v_gene: TRBV7-2
abundance: few
len: 14
CDR3aa: CATARRTGTDTQYF
CDR3nt: TGTGCCACCGCGAGGAGGACCGGGACAGATACGCAGTATTTT

d_gene: TRBD1
j_gene: TRBJ2-7
v_gene: TRBV7-9
abundance: .
len: 15
CDR3aa: CASSFPNLGQGEQYF
CDR3nt: TGTGCCAGCAGCTTCCCAAACCTGGGACAGGGGGAGCAGTACTTC

d_gene: .
j_gene: TRBJ2-5
v_gene: TRBV3-1/TRBV3-2
abundance: .
len: 12
CDR3aa: CASSPYRETQYF
CDR3nt: TGTGCCAGCAGCCCCTATCGGGAGACCCAGTACTTC

d_gene: TRBD2
j_gene: TRBJ2-7
v_gene: TRBV7-2
abundance: few
len: 15
CDR3aa: CASSLDTSGSSKQYF
CDR3nt: TGTGCCAGCAGCTTAGACACTAGCGGGAGTAGCAAGCAGTACTTC

d_gene: TRBD2
j_gene: TRBJ2-1
v_gene: TRBV29-1
abundance: .
len: 15
CDR3aa: CSVEGASGDMGEQFF
CDR3nt: TGCAGCGTTGAAGGGGCTAGCGGGGATATGGGTGAGCAGTTCTTC

d_gene: .
j_gene: TRBJ1-2
v_gene: TRBV7-9
abundance: .
len: 13
CDR3aa: CASSYGQPYGYTF
CDR3nt: TGTGCCAGCAGCTACGGACAGCCCTATGGCTACACCTTC

d_gene: TRBD1
j_gene: TRBJ1-5
v_gene: TRBV2
abundance: .
len: 14
CDR3aa: CASSVRQGKQPQHF
CDR3nt: TGTGCCAGCAGTGTGCGACAGGGGAAGCAGCCCCAGCATTTT

d_gene: TRBD1
j_gene: TRBJ1-2
v_gene: TRBV2
abundance: .
len: 14
CDR3aa: CASSAGTGVAGYTF
CDR3nt: TGTGCCAGCAGTGCCGGGACAGGGGTGGCTGGCTACACCTTC

d_gene: TRBD2
j_gene: TRBJ2-1
v_gene: TRBV7-2
abundance: .
len: 14
CDR3aa: CASSPGLAGNEQFF
CDR3nt: TGTGCCAGCAGCCCCGGACTAGCAGGGAATGAGCAGTTCTTC

d_gene: .
j_gene: TRBJ2-5
v_gene: TRBV7-9
abundance: .
len: 17
CDR3aa: CASSLTEQLGQRETQYF
CDR3nt: TGTGCCAGCAGCTTAACGGAGCAATTAGGACAGAGGGAGACCCAGTACTTC

d_gene: .
j_gene: TRBJ1-5
v_gene: TRBV7-2
abundance: .
len: 14
CDR3aa: CASSSSGQNQPQHF
CDR3nt: TGTGCCAGCAGCTCCTCAGGGCAAAATCAGCCCCAGCATTTT

d_gene: TRBD2
j_gene: TRBJ2-2
v_gene: TRBV11-2
abundance: few
len: 16
CDR3aa: CASSSVAGVNTGELFF
CDR3nt: TGTGCCAGCAGCTCCGTAGCGGGGGTTAACACCGGGGAGCTGTTTTTT

d_gene: .
j_gene: TRBJ2-3
v_gene: TRBV3-1/TRBV3-2
abundance: once
len: 15
CDR3aa: CASSQGGRPTDTQYF
CDR3nt: TGTGCCAGCAGCCAAGGGGGGCGGCCCACAGATACGCAGTATTTT

d_gene: .
j_gene: TRBJ1-1
v_gene: TRBV29-1
abundance: .
len: 15
CDR3aa: CSVRGGRGMNTEAFF
CDR3nt: TGCAGCGTCAGAGGGGGTCGTGGGATGAACACTGAAGCTTTCTTT

d_gene: TRBD2
j_gene: TRBJ2-7
v_gene: TRBV19
abundance: .
len: 14
CDR3aa: CASSTASGTNEQYF
CDR3nt: TGTGCCAGTAGTACAGCAAGCGGGACCAACGAGCAGTACTTC

d_gene: TRBD1
j_gene: TRBJ1-2
v_gene: TRBV6-5
abundance: once
len: 16
CDR3aa: CASSYSGQGADYGYTF
CDR3nt: TGTGCCAGCAGTTACTCGGGGCAGGGGGCCGACTATGGCTACACCTTC

d_gene: TRBD2
j_gene: TRBJ2-7
v_gene: TRBV10-1
abundance: few
len: 15
CDR3aa: CASSESGLGIYEQYF
CDR3nt: TGCGCCAGCAGTGAGTCCGGACTAGGTATTTACGAGCAGTACTTC

d_gene: TRBD2
j_gene: TRBJ2-1
v_gene: TRBV19
abundance: .
len: 16
CDR3aa: CASSRVAGGSYNEQFF
CDR3nt: TGTGCCAGTAGTAGGGTAGCGGGAGGATCCTACAATGAGCAGTTCTTC

d_gene: TRBD1
j_gene: TRBJ1-1
v_gene: TRBV28
abundance: few
len: 15
CDR3aa: CASTGTGTGNTEAFF
CDR3nt: TGTGCCAGCACGGGCACGGGGACAGGAAACACTGAAGCTTTCTTT

d_gene: TRBD1
j_gene: TRBJ1-2
v_gene: TRBV7-2
abundance: few
len: 13
CDR3aa: CASSLGQVRGYTF
CDR3nt: TGTGCCAGCAGTCTGGGACAGGTCAGAGGCTACACCTTC

d_gene: TRBD1
j_gene: TRBJ1-5
v_gene: TRBV28
abundance: .
len: 14
CDR3aa: CASGFLTGDQPQHF
CDR3nt: TGTGCCAGCGGATTCCTGACAGGGGATCAGCCCCAGCATTTT

d_gene: TRBD1
j_gene: TRBJ2-1
v_gene: TRBV5-8
abundance: .
len: 15
CDR3aa: CASSLGQGLYNEQFF
CDR3nt: TGTGCCAGCAGCTTAGGACAGGGGCTATACAATGAGCAGTTCTTC

d_gene: TRBD1
j_gene: TRBJ2-7
v_gene: TRBV19
abundance: .
len: 15
CDR3aa: CASSLQTGTVYEQYF
CDR3nt: TGTGCCAGTAGTCTACAGACAGGGACCGTCTACGAGCAGTACTTC

d_gene: .
j_gene: TRBJ2-7
v_gene: TRBV19
abundance: .
len: 15
CDR3aa: CASKVKRASSYEQYF
CDR3nt: TGTGCCAGCAAGGTTAAGCGGGCCTCCTCCTACGAGCAGTACTTC

d_gene: .
j_gene: TRBJ1-1
v_gene: TRBV6-5
abundance: .
len: 14
CDR3aa: CASSYSGAGTEAFF
CDR3nt: TGTGCCAGCAGTTACTCTGGGGCTGGCACTGAAGCTTTCTTT

d_gene: TRBD2
j_gene: TRBJ2-5
v_gene: TRBV18
abundance: .
len: 15
CDR3aa: CASSPLAGGQETQYF
CDR3nt: TGTGCCAGCTCACCATTAGCGGGGGGCCAAGAGACCCAGTACTTC

d_gene: .
j_gene: TRBJ1-1
v_gene: TRBV5-1
abundance: once
len: 13
CDR3aa: CASSLMGGTEAFF
CDR3nt: TGCGCCAGCAGCTTGATGGGGGGCACTGAAGCTTTCTTT

d_gene: .
j_gene: TRBJ1-5
v_gene: TRBV19
abundance: .
len: 14
CDR3aa: CASSIVGGGQPQHF
CDR3nt: TGTGCCAGTAGTATAGTAGGGGGGGGTCAGCCCCAGCATTTT

d_gene: .
j_gene: TRBJ2-1
v_gene: TRBV2
abundance: .
len: 15
CDR3aa: CASSSTGLQYNEQFF
CDR3nt: TGTGCCAGCAGTTCCACGGGACTCCAATACAATGAGCAGTTCTTC

d_gene: .
j_gene: TRBJ2-2
v_gene: TRBV11-2
abundance: .
len: 16
CDR3aa: CASSLGGLGNTGELFF
CDR3nt: TGTGCCAGCAGCTTAGGAGGGCTGGGCAACACCGGGGAGCTGTTTTTT

d_gene: TRBD1
j_gene: TRBJ1-1
v_gene: TRBV19
abundance: .
len: 15
CDR3aa: CASTQRQGLNAEAFF
CDR3nt: TGTGCCAGTACCCAACGACAGGGTTTGAACGCTGAAGCTTTCTTT

d_gene: .
j_gene: TRBJ2-7
v_gene: TRBV28
abundance: .
len: 12
CDR3aa: CASSASGPEQYF
CDR3nt: TGTGCCAGCAGTGCGAGCGGGCCGGAGCAGTACTTC

d_gene: .
j_gene: TRBJ1-2
v_gene: TRBV29-1
abundance: .
len: 12
CDR3aa: CSGSHTNYGYTF
CDR3nt: TGCAGCGGATCCCACACCAACTATGGCTACACCTTC

d_gene: TRBD2
j_gene: TRBJ2-1
v_gene: TRBV5-1
abundance: .
len: 16
CDR3aa: CASSLEGSGSWDEQFF
CDR3nt: TGCGCCAGCAGCTTGGAGGGTAGCGGGAGTTGGGATGAGCAGTTCTTC

d_gene: .
j_gene: TRBJ1-6
v_gene: TRBV28
abundance: .
len: 14
CDR3aa: CASSQAVGNSPLHF
CDR3nt: TGTGCCTCCTCCCAGGCAGTTGGGAATTCACCCCTCCACTTT

d_gene: TRBD1
j_gene: TRBJ1-4
v_gene: TRBV2
abundance: .
len: 16
CDR3aa: CASSTLGQGVGEKLFF
CDR3nt: TGTGCCAGCAGTACATTAGGACAGGGTGTAGGTGAAAAACTGTTTTTT

d_gene: .
j_gene: TRBJ2-7
v_gene: TRBV7-2
abundance: once
len: 14
CDR3aa: CASSPGTPTYEQYF
CDR3nt: TGTGCCAGCAGCCCAGGGACACCCACCTACGAGCAGTACTTC

d_gene: .
j_gene: TRBJ2-7
v_gene: TRBV7-6
abundance: once
len: 15
CDR3aa: CASSLASGPNYEQYF
CDR3nt: TGTGCCAGCAGCTTAGCGAGCGGGCCCAACTACGAGCAGTACTTC

d_gene: TRBD1
j_gene: TRBJ1-6
v_gene: TRBV2
abundance: .
len: 15
CDR3aa: CASSVEGAGGSPLHF
CDR3nt: TGTGCCAGCAGTGTTGAGGGGGCGGGAGGTTCACCCCTCCACTTT

d_gene: .
j_gene: TRBJ2-2
v_gene: TRBV19
abundance: .
len: 15
CDR3aa: CASSMPGMGTGELFF
CDR3nt: TGTGCCAGTAGTATGCCGGGGATGGGGACCGGGGAGCTGTTTTTT

d_gene: .
j_gene: TRBJ2-2
v_gene: TRBV6-2/TRBV6-3
abundance: .
len: 15
CDR3aa: CASSYSHTNTGELFF
CDR3nt: TGTGCCAGCAGTTATAGCCACACGAACACCGGGGAGCTGTTTTTT

d_gene: TRBD1
j_gene: TRBJ1-1
v_gene: TRBV27
abundance: once
len: 14
CDR3aa: CASSFKQGFAEAFF
CDR3nt: TGTGCCAGCAGTTTTAAACAGGGGTTTGCTGAAGCTTTCTTT

d_gene: TRBD1
j_gene: TRBJ1-2
v_gene: TRBV19
abundance: .
len: 12
CDR3aa: CAGRDRANGYTF
CDR3nt: TGTGCCGGAAGGGACAGGGCGAATGGCTACACCTTC

d_gene: .
j_gene: TRBJ2-5
v_gene: TRBV7-8
abundance: .
len: 13
CDR3aa: CASSLGNQETQYF
CDR3nt: TGTGCCAGCAGCTTAGGAAATCAGGAGACCCAGTACTTC

d_gene: .
j_gene: TRBJ1-4
v_gene: TRBV7-2
abundance: .
len: 15
CDR3aa: CASSLGLYRDEKLFF
CDR3nt: TGTGCCAGCAGCTTAGGGTTGTACAGGGATGAAAAACTGTTTTTT

d_gene: TRBD1
j_gene: TRBJ2-2
v_gene: TRBV18
abundance: .
len: 15
CDR3aa: CASSPPTGVNGELFF
CDR3nt: TGTGCCAGCTCACCACCGACAGGGGTTAACGGGGAGCTGTTTTTT

d_gene: .
j_gene: TRBJ1-6
v_gene: TRBV5-4
abundance: .
len: 14
CDR3aa: CASSSQGTNSPLHF
CDR3nt: TGTGCCAGCAGCTCTCAGGGAACCAATTCACCCCTCCACTTT

d_gene: .
j_gene: TRBJ1-5
v_gene: TRBV15
abundance: .
len: 17
CDR3aa: CATSSGRGNWGTQPQHF
CDR3nt: TGTGCCACCAGCAGCGGGCGGGGGAACTGGGGGACTCAGCCCCAGCATTTT